A selection of T cell receptor beta chains follows, all from one sample in a study of glioma-infiltrating T cells. TCRdb reprocessed the multiplex PCR reads with MiXCR, giving one entry per CDR3 protein. The sample contains 150,000 or so distinct CDR3 sequences, around 40% of which appear only once. The sample was glioma tissue, nonneoplastic brain tissue, or PBMCs (not recorded which). Receptors originate from a human donor with low-grade glioma or glioblastoma, undergoing nonglioma brain surgery, or in good health (not recorded which). CDR3s include the opening cysteine and the closing phenylalanine or tryptophan. D genes are given only for firm matches. Expanded clones get a size class; other rows say once, few or many, or leave the size out.

d_call: TRBD1
v_call: TRBV20-1
j_call: TRBJ1-2
clone_size: -
cdr3_aa: CSARHRGNYGYTF
cdr3_nt: TGCAGTGCTAGGCACAGGGGTAACTATGGCTACACCTTC

d_call: TRBD1
v_call: TRBV7-9
j_call: TRBJ1-1
clone_size: few
cdr3_aa: CASTLQGARTEAFF
cdr3_nt: TGTGCCAGCACCCTACAGGGGGCGCGAACTGAAGCTTTCTTT

d_call: -
v_call: TRBV7-2
j_call: TRBJ2-5
clone_size: many
cdr3_aa: CASSENWGWTQYF
cdr3_nt: TGTGCCAGCAGCGAGAACTGGGGGTGGACCCAGTACTTC

d_call: -
v_call: TRBV6-1
j_call: TRBJ2-5
clone_size: -
cdr3_aa: CASRKTAKGETQYF
cdr3_nt: TGTGCCAGCAGAAAAACAGCCAAAGGGGAGACCCAGTACTTC

d_call: TRBD2
v_call: TRBV20-1
j_call: TRBJ2-3
clone_size: many
cdr3_aa: CSAQLADSTDTQYF
cdr3_nt: TGCAGTGCGCAACTAGCGGATAGCACAGATACGCAGTATTTT

d_call: -
v_call: TRBV2
j_call: TRBJ1-3
clone_size: -
cdr3_aa: CASSGGGRDGNTIYF
cdr3_nt: TGTGCCAGCAGTGGAGGGGGACGCGACGGAAACACCATATATTTT

d_call: -
v_call: TRBV27
j_call: TRBJ1-5
clone_size: once
cdr3_aa: CASSLGLNQPQHF
cdr3_nt: TGTGCCAGCAGTTTGGGCCTTAATCAGCCCCAGCATTTT

d_call: TRBD2
v_call: TRBV20-1
j_call: TRBJ2-3
clone_size: once
cdr3_aa: CSATSSGSHSRDTQYF
cdr3_nt: TGCAGTGCTACTTCTAGCGGGAGTCACTCGAGAGATACGCAGTATTTT

d_call: -
v_call: TRBV12-3/TRBV12-4
j_call: TRBJ1-1
clone_size: -
cdr3_aa: CASSIGTLNTEAFF
cdr3_nt: TGTGCCAGCAGTATAGGGACACTGAACACTGAAGCTTTCTTT

d_call: -
v_call: TRBV10-3
j_call: TRBJ1-1
clone_size: few
cdr3_aa: CAISEFGGETEAFF
cdr3_nt: TGTGCCATCAGTGAGTTCGGGGGTGAGACTGAAGCTTTCTTT

d_call: -
v_call: TRBV27
j_call: TRBJ1-2
clone_size: -
cdr3_aa: CARSLSRNYGYTF
cdr3_nt: TGTGCCAGAAGTTTATCGAGGAACTATGGCTACACCTTC

d_call: -
v_call: TRBV12-3/TRBV12-4
j_call: TRBJ1-1
clone_size: few
cdr3_aa: CATTENTEAFF
cdr3_nt: TGTGCGACTACAGAAAACACTGAAGCTTTCTTT

d_call: TRBD1
v_call: TRBV19
j_call: TRBJ1-1
clone_size: -
cdr3_aa: CASSIAGTGGDTEAFF
cdr3_nt: TGTGCCAGTAGTATCGCCGGGACAGGGGGAGACACTGAAGCTTTCTTT

d_call: -
v_call: TRBV19
j_call: TRBJ1-1
clone_size: -
cdr3_aa: CASSINRQNTEAFF
cdr3_nt: TGTGCCAGTAGTATCAATCGGCAGAACACTGAAGCTTTCTTT

d_call: -
v_call: TRBV15
j_call: TRBJ1-1
clone_size: -
cdr3_aa: CATSRDGEGEAFF
cdr3_nt: TGTGCCACCAGCAGAGATGGGGAGGGTGAAGCTTTCTTT

d_call: -
v_call: TRBV12-3/TRBV12-4
j_call: TRBJ1-1
clone_size: -
cdr3_aa: CASSPLYTEAFF
cdr3_nt: TGTGCCAGCAGCCCACTATACACTGAAGCTTTCTTT

d_call: TRBD1
v_call: TRBV6-1
j_call: TRBJ2-1
clone_size: few
cdr3_aa: CASSEIWDSSYNEQFF
cdr3_nt: TGTGCCAGCAGTGAGATATGGGACAGCTCCTACAATGAGCAGTTCTTC